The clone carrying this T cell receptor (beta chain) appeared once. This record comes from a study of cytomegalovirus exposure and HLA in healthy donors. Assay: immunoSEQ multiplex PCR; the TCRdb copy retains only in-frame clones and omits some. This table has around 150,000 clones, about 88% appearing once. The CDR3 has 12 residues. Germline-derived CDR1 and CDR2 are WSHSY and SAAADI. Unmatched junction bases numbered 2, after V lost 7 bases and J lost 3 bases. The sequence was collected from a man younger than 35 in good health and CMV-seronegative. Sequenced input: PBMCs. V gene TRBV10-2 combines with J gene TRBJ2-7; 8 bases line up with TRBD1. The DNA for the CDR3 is TGCGCCAGCACTGGACAGGGCTACGAGCAGTACGTC. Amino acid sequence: CASTGQGYEQYV.